This entry lists 18 T cell receptor beta chains sequenced from one sample in a study of T-cell memory formation after mild COVID-19. MiXCR, applied by TCRdb to the 5' RACE reads, yields one record per CDR3 protein. This sample has 190,000 or so distinct CDR3 sequences; around a fifth occur once, and the top ten carry 23%. Sequenced input: PBMCs or a T cell subset sorted from them (not recorded which). The receptors derive from an adult woman who had mild COVID-19 (a few samples of this study predate the infection). Cell type and time point are not known.

The J gene is TRBJ1-2, the V gene TRBV30; the match to TRBD1 covers 7 bases. Germline trimming cut 8 bases from V and 10 bases from J; bases unmatched to any gene: 13. CDR1 GTSNPN and CDR2 SVGIG come from the germline V gene (reference sequence). The CDR3 has 12 amino acids. CDR3 coding DNA: TGTGCCGGAACCGGGACAGAAGTTTCCTACACCTTC. This codes for CAGTGTEVSYTF.

The chain has TRBV4-1 and TRBJ2-1; 8 bases fit TRBD1. CDR3 length equals 16 residues. Germline assignment: CDR1 MGHRA and CDR2 YSYEKL. V shed 0 bases, J shed 4 bases, and the junction held 5 bases outside the gene matches. CDR3 in DNA: TGCGCCAGCAGCCAAGAGCAGGGGGCGCTGTACAATGAGCAGTTCTTC. Residues: CASSQEQGALYNEQFF.

The chain recombines TRBV7-9 with TRBJ2-7; the match to TRBD2 covers 9 bases. V shed 7 bases and J 4 bases; nucleotides not matched to a gene: 5. This CDR3 has 13 amino acids. CDR1 is SEHNR and CDR2 is FQNEAQ in the germline V gene (reference sequence). The CDR3 here is CASIASGTYEQYF. CDR3 DNA: TGTGCCAGCATCGCTAGCGGGACTTACGAGCAGTACTTC.

This clonotype showed up just a few times. The chain recombines TRBV7-9 with TRBJ2-1; 9 nucleotides align to TRBD1. The CDR3 has 16 residues. Germline CDR1 and CDR2: SEHNR and FQNEAQ (reference sequence). Trimming at V came to 4 bases and at J to 9 bases, leaving 13 bases not matched to a gene. CDR3 DNA: TGTGCCAGCAGCTCCACAAACTGGACAGGGGCGATTGAGCAGTTCTTC. Encoded protein: CASSSTNWTGAIEQFF.

This clonotype showed up just a few times. This rearrangement joins TRBV9 to TRBJ2-1, with D maybe TRBD2 (6 bases). Between the trimmed V and J ends, which lost 2 bases and 8 bases, there was a span of 17 bases. This CDR3 comprises 15 residues. Germline CDR1 SGDLS, CDR2 YYNGEE. Here the CDR3 reads CASSVRDSLYDEQFF. CDR3 nucleotide sequence: TGTGCCAGCAGCGTTAGGGACTCGTTGTACGATGAGCAGTTCTTC.

The V gene is TRBV25-1, the J gene TRBJ1-1; 9 bases line up with TRBD1. Per germline, CDR1 MGHDK and CDR2 SYGVNS. There are 16 residues in the CDR3. After removal of 6 bases from V and 4 bases from J, the junction contained 12 bases not matched to a gene. This CDR3 is CASRHGTGLFATEAFF. Here the CDR3 DNA reads TGTGCCAGCAGGCACGGGACAGGGTTGTTCGCCACTGAAGCTTTCTTT. The variable domain in full, with the rest retrieved from reference TRBV25-1 and TRBJ1-1, is EADIYQTPRYLVIGTGKKITLECSQTMGHDKMYWYQQDPGMELHLIHYSYGVNSTEKGDLSSESTVSRIRTEHFPLTLESARPSHTSQYLCASRHGTGLFATEAFFGQGTRLTVV.

The chain couples TRBV27 to TRBJ1-1, with D unclear. Trimming took 1 base from V and 4 from J, leaving 10 bases between them. The CDR3 covers 14 residues. Germline CDR1 is MNHEY and CDR2 is SMNVEV (reference sequence). DNA of the CDR3: TGTGCCAGCAGTTTATTCATGGAGGCCACTGAAGCTTTCTTT. Its translation: CASSLFMEATEAFF.

This clonotype was seen more than once but under ten times. This chain joins TRBV7-9 and TRBJ2-7; 7 bases agree with TRBD1. The CDR3 contains 14 residues. CDR1 is SEHNR, CDR2 FQNEAQ, per germline (reference sequence). After removal of 5 bases from V and 2 bases from J, the junction contained 6 bases not matched to a gene. The CDR3, as DNA: TGTGCCAGCAGCCGGCCGGGACAGACCTACGAGCAGTACTTC. It is translated as CASSRPGQTYEQYF.

This clonotype showed up just a few times. The chain joins TRBV7-8 to TRBJ2-2; no firm D call. The V end was cut by 5 bases, the J end by 1 base, with 8 bases between. CDR1 and CDR2 (germline): SGHVS, FQNEAQ. This CDR3 is 14 amino acids long. The CDR3 DNA follows: TGTGCCAGCAGCCCCCACCAGAACACCGGGGAGCTGTTTTTT. Translation gives CASSPHQNTGELFF.

This chain joins TRBV7-2 and TRBJ2-7; D is undetermined. The CDR3 is 14 residues long. The V gene lost 3 bases and the J gene lost 3 bases, with 12 bases spanning the gap. CDR1 is SGHTA, CDR2 FQGNSA, per germline. CDR3 region: CASSFSGPSYEQYF. Here the CDR3 DNA reads TGTGCCAGCAGCTTTTCCGGGCCCAGCTACGAGCAGTACTTC.

In this sample, this clonotype turned up a few times. This chain uses TRBV10-3 with TRBJ2-1; TRBD2 is a possible D gene (5 bases). The germline V and J ends were trimmed by 0 bases and 8 bases, with 14 bases remaining between them. Germline V gene lookup returns CDR1 ENHRY and CDR2 SYGVKD. The CDR3 spans 15 residues. CDR3 sequence reads: CAISESDPLGDEQFF. The CDR3, as DNA: TGTGCCATCAGTGAGTCCGACCCCCTCGGGGATGAGCAGTTCTTC.

Only a few counts were recorded for this clonotype. V gene TRBV2 combines with J gene TRBJ1-4, with TRBD1 matching 8 bases. The V gene's germline CDR1 is SNHLY and CDR2 FYNNEI. This CDR3 region has 15 residues. V gave up 0 bases and J gave up 5 bases; unmatched junction bases: 2. The CDR3 nucleotides read TGTGCCAGCAGTGAAGCATCAGGGGGCAATGAAAAACTGTTTTTT. It codes for CASSEASGGNEKLFF.

This chain joins TRBV12-3 or TRBV12-4 and TRBJ2-1, with D perhaps TRBD1 or TRBD2 (6 bases each). V lost 6 bases and J lost 3, with 12 bases in between. There are 14 residues in the CDR3. Written as DNA, the CDR3 is TGTGCCAGCAGGACTCGGGGGCTCTACAATGAGCAGTTCTTC. The encoded protein is CASRTRGLYNEQFF.

The chain uses TRBV4-2 and TRBJ1-2; 10 bases match TRBD1. The germline V gene has CDR1 LGHNA and CDR2 YNFKEQ. CDR3 length: 18 amino acids. The V segment lost 0 bases and the J segment 0 bases; nucleotides outside the gene matches: 7. CDR3 in DNA: TGTGCCAGCAGCCAAGATTGGACAGGGGGGAGGGCTAACTATGGCTACACCTTC. It translates to CASSQDWTGGRANYGYTF.

This chain links TRBV5-1 with TRBJ2-7; 9 bases are a match to TRBD1. The germline V gene encodes CDR1 SGHRS and CDR2 YFSETQ. The CDR3 length is 17 residues. V lost 0 bases to trimming and J lost 4 bases; unmatched junction nucleotides: 11. The CDR3 nucleotides read TGCGCCAGCAGCTTGGAACCAGCGGACAGGGGTTTGTACGAGCAGTACTTC. It encodes CASSLEPADRGLYEQYF.

A few counts support this clonotype. This rearrangement joins TRBV4-1 to TRBJ2-6, with D unresolved. This CDR3 has 16 amino acids. In germline, CDR1 is MGHRA, CDR2 YSYEKL. The V end was cut by 0 bases, the J end by 0 bases, with 6 bases between. DNA of the CDR3: TGCGCCAGCAGCCAAGAGGGCACCTCTGGGGCCAACGTCCTGACTTTC. Translating it yields CASSQEGTSGANVLTF.

This chain links TRBV11-3 with TRBJ1-1; TRBD1 matches 10 bases. Trimming took 2 bases from V and 3 from J; bases not matched to a gene: 9. The CDR3 is 17 amino acids. Germline V gives CDR1 SGHNT, CDR2 YENEEA. The CDR3 protein is CASSLRGGDRGYTEAFF. In DNA, the CDR3 is TGTGCCAGCAGCTTAAGGGGAGGGGACAGGGGTTACACTGAAGCTTTCTTT.

The rearrangement links TRBV7-9 to TRBJ2-3, with TRBD2 matching 10 bases. Germline V gene sequence: CDR1 SEHNR, CDR2 FQNEAQ (reference sequence). This CDR3 has 14 residues. Unmatched junction bases numbered 3, after V lost 7 bases and J lost 2 bases. CDR3 region: CASKLAGTTDTQYF. DNA of the CDR3: TGTGCCAGCAAACTAGCGGGGACCACAGATACGCAGTATTTT. Complete variable domain (other parts from reference TRBV7-9 and TRBJ2-3): DTGVSQNPRHKITKRGQNVTFRCDPISEHNRLYWYRQTLGQGPEFLTYFQNEAQLEKSRLLSDRFSAERPKGSFSTLEIQRTEQGDSAMYLCASKLAGTTDTQYFGPGTRLTVL.